The clone carrying this T cell receptor (beta chain) was seen a single time. Its antigen remains unknown. Some clones are missing from TCRdb's copy, which holds only in-frame ones; the method was immunoSEQ multiplex PCR. The profile shows approximately 100,000 clones, roughly 90% of them singletons. The CDR3 sequence is 13 residues long. Trimming cost V 6 bases and J 6 bases; bases outside gene matches: 8. CDR1 is PRHDT, CDR2 FYEKMQ, per germline (reference sequence). No infections or other immune events were documented during collection. This entry is derived from a study of identifying expanded T cells in peripheral blood. Study-wide points: Differentially abundant clones: 0.95 to 1.5 between replicates, approximately 15 at roughly 2 weeks, roughly 18 at four. Across healthy donors, higher total template counts meant significantly greater approximately two-week count variance.

This TCR came from a person aged 18 to 75 in good health. The sample was blood. The chain uses TRBV13 and TRBJ2-7, with 7 bases aligning to TRBD1. The CDR3 sequence: CASSHRGLGEQYF. The DNA of the CDR3 is TGTGCCAGCAGTCACAGGGGTCTAGGCGAGCAGTACTTC.